The 25 T cell receptor beta chains reported below all come from one sample, sequenced in a study of control samples from healthy donors and cancer patients. Method: immunoSEQ multiplex PCR; TCRdb's copy keeps in-frame clones and lacks some. The data hold approximately 97,000 clones, with around 92% observed a single time. Sequenced input: blood. These receptors were collected from a woman younger than 35 in good health.

The J gene is TRBJ1-4, the V gene TRBV29-1; a weak D match, TRBD1 (6 bases). In germline, CDR1 is SQVTM, CDR2 ANQGSEA. The CDR3 has 13 amino acids. V lost 4 bases to trimming and J lost 7 bases, with 13 bases between them. CDR3 bases: TGCAGCGTTGCAGGGGCGGGCGGTGAAAAACTGTTTTTT. Protein sequence: CSVAGAGGEKLFF. Using reference TRBV29-1 and TRBJ1-4 for the parts outside the CDR3, the full variable domain is SAVISQKPSRDICQRGTSLTIQCQVDSQVTMMFWYRQQPGQSLTLIATANQGSEATYESGFVIDKFPISRPNLTFSTLTVSNMSPEDSSIYLCSVAGAGGEKLFFGSGTQLSVL.

The rearrangement uses TRBV4-2 and TRBJ2-2; 8 bases align to TRBD1. Per the germline V gene, CDR1 is LGHNA and CDR2 is YNFKEQ. This CDR3 region has 15 residues. The junction had 6 bases not matched to a gene; V was cut back by 3 bases and J by 6 bases. CDR3 amino acids: CASSQTGVGAGELFF. CDR3 bases: TGTGCCAGCAGCCAGACAGGGGTAGGTGCCGGGGAGCTGTTTTTT.

The gene calls are TRBV19 and TRBJ1-1; D is ambiguous. The V end lost 6 bases, the J end lost 6 bases, and 14 bases lay between the germline ends. Germline V gene sequence: CDR1 LNHDA, CDR2 SQIVND (reference sequence). This CDR3 has 13 residues. CDR3 in DNA: TGTGCCAGTAGACAATTGGGTGGAGCTGAAGCTTTCTTT. This translates into CASRQLGGAEAFF.

About this clone itself: The junction does not match germline at one end; this may be a read error. The rearrangement links TRBV28 to TRBJ1-1, with D perhaps matching TRBD1 (5 bases). Per the germline V gene, CDR1 is MDHEN and CDR2 is SYDVKM. The CDR3 totals 12 residues. CDR3 nucleotide sequence: TGTGCCATCAGTCCTCGAGGGGATGAAGCTTTCTTT. Translation: CAISPRGDEAFF.

This clone has a handful of counts. This chain uses TRBV20-1 with TRBJ1-2, with D uncertain. Looked up from germline, CDR1 is DFQATT and CDR2 is SNEGSKA (reference sequence). This CDR3 region has 9 residues. V lost 3 bases, J lost 13 bases, and 9 bases lay in between. CDR3 sequence: CSASYGPTF. In DNA, the CDR3 is TGCAGTGCTAGTTATGGCCCCACCTTC.

Notes on this clone: Its ends do not fully match the called genes, so a read error is possible. The chain employs TRBV5-8 and TRBJ2-2; no reliable D call. Germline V gene sequence: CDR1 SGHTS, CDR2 YDEGEE. This CDR3 has 14 residues. The CDR3 reads CASSLRPKTGELFF. The CDR3 DNA reads as TGTGCCAGCAGCTTGAGGCCGAAAACCGGGGAGCTGTTTTTT.

V usage is TRBV27 and J usage is TRBJ2-7; D remains ambiguous. Germline values: CDR1 MNHEY, CDR2 SMNVEV (reference sequence). Trimming took 0 bases from V and 2 from J, leaving 8 bases between them. This CDR3 is 14 amino acids long. The CDR3 DNA sequence: TGTGCCAGCAGTTTATCTGGTTTGCCCTACGAGCAGTACTTC. This encodes CASSLSGLPYEQYF.

The chain joins TRBV7-9 to TRBJ2-5; no clear D. CDR1 is SEHNR, CDR2 FQNEAQ, per germline (reference sequence). Trimming left V 7 bases short and J 2 bases short, with 17 bases between. CDR3 size: 15 residues. CDR3 residues: CASTTLLGRQETQYF. For the CDR3, the DNA is TGTGCCAGCACCACCCTGTTAGGGCGACAAGAGACCCAGTACTTC. Based on the CDR3 plus reference TRBV7-9 and TRBJ2-5, the full variable domain is DTGVSQNPRHKITKRGQNVTFRCDPISEHNRLYWYRQTLGQGPEFLTYFQNEAQLEKSRLLSDRFSAERPKGSFSTLEIQRTEQGDSAMYLCASTTLLGRQETQYFGPGTRLLVL.

This sequence joins TRBV5-4 and TRBJ1-2, with unresolved D. CDR3 size: 16 residues. Germline V lookup: CDR1 SGHNT, CDR2 YYREEE (reference sequence). V lost 4 bases to trimming and J lost 0 bases, with 16 bases between them. The CDR3 DNA sequence: TGTGCCAGCAGCCCGCACATGGGGTCCCCTAACTATGGCTACACCTTC. It translates to CASSPHMGSPNYGYTF. Looking up the rest from reference TRBV5-4 and TRBJ1-2 gives the full variable domain: ETGVTQSPTHLIKTRGQQVTLRCSSQSGHNTVSWYQQALGQGPQFIFQYYREEENGRGNFPPRFSGLQFPNYSSELNVNALELDDSALYLCASSPHMGSPNYGYTFGSGTRLTVV.

The V and J genes are TRBV27 and TRBJ1-1, with D uncertain. The CDR3 length is 16 residues. With 0 bases removed from V and 1 base from J, the gap between germline ends came to 12 bases. Germline V lookup: CDR1 MNHEY, CDR2 SMNVEV (reference sequence). CDR3 bases: TGTGCCAGCAGTTTATCAGGGTCCTGGTCGAACACTGAAGCTTTCTTT. This gives the protein CASSLSGSWSNTEAFF.

The V gene is TRBV14, the J gene TRBJ2-7; 7 nucleotides align to TRBD1. From germline, CDR1 is SGHDN and CDR2 FVKESK. The CDR3 has 15 residues. J gave up 1 base and V 4 bases, and 7 bases lay outside the gene matches. The CDR3 coding sequence is TGTGCCAGCAGCCCTAGGGACAGACCTTCCTACGAGCAGTACTTC. Its translation is CASSPRDRPSYEQYF.

This chain joins TRBV12-3 or TRBV12-4 and TRBJ2-7; no clear D gene. Trimming removed 2 bases at V and 3 bases at J, with 5 bases between. The CDR3 has 12 residues. CDR3 protein: CASSLLGYEQYF. CDR3 nucleotide sequence: TGTGCCAGCAGTTTACTTGGCTACGAGCAGTACTTC.

This chain connects TRBV21-1 to TRBJ1-2; the D segment call TRBD1 is taken from the table without a DNA check. TRBV21-1 has pseudogene status. This CDR3 region has 21 residues. The CDR3 bases are TGTGCCAGCAGCACCTACCGGGACAGGGGGCGCCCGGGACCGATTATGGGTGGCTACACCTTC. This gives the protein CASSTYRDRGRPGPIMGGYTF.

V gene TRBV13 combines with J gene TRBJ1-2; TRBD1 matches 11 bases. The CDR3 is 16 amino acids. The V gene's germline CDR1 is PRHDT and CDR2 FYEKMQ (reference sequence). J gave up 7 bases and V 5 bases, and 12 bases lay outside the gene matches. CDR3 in DNA: TGTGCCAGCAGCAACCGGGACAGGGGGTCCCCCGGTGGCTACACCTTC. Translated, it gives CASSNRDRGSPGGYTF.

The rearrangement links TRBV25-1 to TRBJ1-1, with 7 bases identical to TRBD1. The CDR3 is made up of 14 amino acids. V shed 6 bases and J 4 bases; nucleotides not matched to a gene: 8. The germline gives CDR1 MGHDK, CDR2 SYGVNS. Written as DNA, the CDR3 is TGTGCCAGCAGGGAACAGGGACAGTCCACTGAAGCTTTCTTT. Translation: CASREQGQSTEAFF.

This chain joins TRBV29-1 and TRBJ1-3, with a weak D call TRBD1 (5 bases). Germline-derived CDR1 and CDR2 are SQVTM and ANQGSEA. V was shortened by 0 bases and J by 7 bases, with 19 bases between the two germline ends. The CDR3 has 16 residues. In DNA form, the CDR3 reads TGCAGCGTTGAAGAGTTTACCGGGACTATGCGGAACACCATATATTTT. Translation gives CSVEEFTGTMRNTIYF.

J is TRBJ1-2 and V is TRBV3-1 (or the pseudogene TRBV3-2), with no clear D. The CDR3 sequence is 15 residues long. V lost 1 base and J 4 bases, leaving 13 bases between the germline ends. Per the germline V gene, CDR1 is LGHDT and CDR2 is YNNKEL (reference sequence). The CDR3 region has the DNA TGTGCCAGCAGCCAAGGGGTCGGGCAGCTCTATGGCTACACCTTC. The encoded protein is CASSQGVGQLYGYTF.

V gene TRBV6-2 or TRBV6-3 combines with J gene TRBJ2-7; the match to TRBD2 covers 7 bases. This CDR3 region has 15 residues. Unmatched junction bases numbered 2, after V lost 0 bases and J lost 0 bases. Per germline, CDR1 MNHEY and CDR2 SVGEGT. CDR3 loop: CASSYSGGSSYEQYF. CDR3 coding DNA: TGTGCCAGCAGTTACTCAGGCGGGAGCTCCTACGAGCAGTACTTC.

The rearrangement joins TRBV6-5 to TRBJ1-5, with TRBD1 identical over 7 bases. Trimming cost V 5 bases and J 8 bases; bases outside gene matches: 9. Germline CDR1 and CDR2: MNHEY and SVGAGI. CDR3 length: 14 residues. The CDR3 region has the DNA TGTGCCAGCAGTACACCGACAGGGATTGAGCCCCAGCATTTT. Its translation: CASSTPTGIEPQHF.

V and J are TRBV19 and TRBJ1-5; D unclear. V was shortened by 8 bases and J by 0 bases, with 14 bases between the two germline ends. Germline CDR1 LNHDA, CDR2 SQIVND (reference sequence). This CDR3 is built from 15 residues. CDR3 coding DNA: TGTGCCAGTCGAATTACGGTCCATAGCAATCAGCCCCAGCATTTT. This sequence encodes CASRITVHSNQPQHF.

The V and J genes are TRBV28 and TRBJ1-5; 9 bases are shared with TRBD1. Germline CDR1 MDHEN, CDR2 SYDVKM. This CDR3 is built from 14 residues. Unmatched junction bases numbered 4, after V lost 5 bases and J lost 5 bases. CDR3 nucleotides: TGTGCCAGCAGTGGGACAGGGCTTGATCAGCCCCAGCATTTT. It yields the protein CASSGTGLDQPQHF.

The chain combines TRBV27 with TRBJ1-2; D might be TRBD1 (6 bases). The CDR3 sequence is 14 residues long. Trimming took 4 bases from V and 4 from J, leaving 13 bases between them. Germline CDR1 MNHEY, CDR2 SMNVEV (reference sequence). CDR3 coding DNA: TGTGCCAGCAGTTATCACAGGGTCGGCTATGGCTACACCTTC. Its protein is CASSYHRVGYGYTF.

V and J are TRBV19 and TRBJ2-7; tentative D call: TRBD1 (5 bases). CDR3 length: 11 amino acids. The V gene lost 4 bases and the J gene lost 4 bases, with 5 bases spanning the gap. Germline V gives CDR1 LNHDA, CDR2 SQIVND (reference sequence). DNA for the CDR3: TGTGCCAGTAGTACAGGGTACGAGCAGTACTTC. Protein sequence: CASSTGYEQYF.

This chain connects TRBV29-1 to TRBJ2-7, with D tentatively TRBD1 (6 bases). The germline V and J ends were trimmed by 7 bases and 5 bases, with 15 bases remaining between them. This CDR3 spans 12 amino acids. Germline V CDR1 and CDR2: SQVTM, ANQGSEA. Here the CDR3 reads CSGKQGSHEQYF. In DNA, the CDR3 is TGCAGCGGGAAACAGGGATCCCACGAGCAGTACTTC.

This chain uses TRBV3-1 (or the pseudogene TRBV3-2) with TRBJ2-1; perhaps TRBD2 as D (6 bases). The V gene lost 4 bases and the J gene lost 2 bases, with 6 bases spanning the gap. The length of the CDR3 is 13 residues. Germline values: CDR1 LGHDT, CDR2 YNNKEL (reference sequence). DNA of the CDR3: TGTGCCAGCAGCCTAGCGGCCTACAATGAGCAGTTCTTC. Its translation is CASSLAAYNEQFF.